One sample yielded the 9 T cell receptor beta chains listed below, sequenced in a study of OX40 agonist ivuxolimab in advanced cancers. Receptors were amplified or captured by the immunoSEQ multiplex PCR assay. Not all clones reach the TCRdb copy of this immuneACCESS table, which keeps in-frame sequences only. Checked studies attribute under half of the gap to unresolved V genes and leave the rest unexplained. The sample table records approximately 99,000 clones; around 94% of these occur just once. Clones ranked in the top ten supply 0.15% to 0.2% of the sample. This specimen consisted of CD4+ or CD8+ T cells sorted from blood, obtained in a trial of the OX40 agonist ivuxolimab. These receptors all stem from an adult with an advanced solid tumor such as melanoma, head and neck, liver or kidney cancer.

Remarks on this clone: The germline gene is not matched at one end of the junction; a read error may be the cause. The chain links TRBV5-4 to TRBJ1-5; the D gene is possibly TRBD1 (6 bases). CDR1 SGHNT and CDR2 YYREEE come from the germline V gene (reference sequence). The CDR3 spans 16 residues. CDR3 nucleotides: TGCGCCAGCAGCCAACGTTGGGGGGCGCAGGGTCAGCCCCAGCATTTT. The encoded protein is CASSQRWGAQGQPQHF.

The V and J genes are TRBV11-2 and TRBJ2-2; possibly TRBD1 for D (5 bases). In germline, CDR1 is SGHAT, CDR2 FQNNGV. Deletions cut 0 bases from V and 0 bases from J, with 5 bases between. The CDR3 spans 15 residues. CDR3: CASSLEGANTGELFF. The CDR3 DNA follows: TGTGCCAGCAGCTTAGAAGGGGCGAACACCGGGGAGCTGTTTTTT.

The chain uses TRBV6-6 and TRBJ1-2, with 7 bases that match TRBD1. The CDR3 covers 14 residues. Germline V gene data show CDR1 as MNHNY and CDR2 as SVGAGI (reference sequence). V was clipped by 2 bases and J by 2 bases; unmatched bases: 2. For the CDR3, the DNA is TGTGCCAGCAGTTACCCGACAGGGAACTATGGCTACACCTTC. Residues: CASSYPTGNYGYTF.

CDR3 in amino acids: CASSERWPFLEPLYEQYF. The CDR3 nucleotides read TGCGCCAGCAGTGAGAGGTGGCCCTTCCTTGAGCCTCTCTACGAGCAGTACTTC. The chain links TRBV10-1 to TRBJ2-7; D unresolved. Germline V gives CDR1 WNHNN, CDR2 SYGVQD (reference sequence). Trimming removed 2 bases from V and 3 bases from J, with 23 bases in between. The CDR3 contains 18 residues.

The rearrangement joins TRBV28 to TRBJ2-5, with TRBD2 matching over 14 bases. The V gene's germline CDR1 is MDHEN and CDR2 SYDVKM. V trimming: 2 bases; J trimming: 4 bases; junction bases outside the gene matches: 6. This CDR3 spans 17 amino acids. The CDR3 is CASSLGTSGSRRETQYF. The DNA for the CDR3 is TGTGCCAGCAGTTTAGGGACTAGCGGGAGCCGGCGAGAGACCCAGTACTTC.

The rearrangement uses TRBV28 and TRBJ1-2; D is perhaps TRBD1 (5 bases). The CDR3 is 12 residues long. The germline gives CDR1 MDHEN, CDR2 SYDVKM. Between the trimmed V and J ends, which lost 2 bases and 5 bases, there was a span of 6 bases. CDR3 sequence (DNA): TGTGCCAGCAGTTTAAAGGGGTATGGCTACACCTTC. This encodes CASSLKGYGYTF.

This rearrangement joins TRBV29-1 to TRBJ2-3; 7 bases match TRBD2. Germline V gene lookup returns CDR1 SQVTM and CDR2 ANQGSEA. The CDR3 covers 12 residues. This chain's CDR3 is CSLAERGDTQYF. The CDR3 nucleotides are TGCAGTCTAGCGGAACGGGGAGATACGCAGTATTTT.

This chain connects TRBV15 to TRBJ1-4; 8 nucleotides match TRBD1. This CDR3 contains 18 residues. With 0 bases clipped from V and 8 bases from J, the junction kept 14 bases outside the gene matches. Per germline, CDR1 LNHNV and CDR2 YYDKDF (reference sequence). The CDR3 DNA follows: TGTGCCACCAGCAGAGAGGGGCAGGGGGCGCGTTGGTTGGAAAAACTGTTTTTT. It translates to CATSREGQGARWLEKLFF.

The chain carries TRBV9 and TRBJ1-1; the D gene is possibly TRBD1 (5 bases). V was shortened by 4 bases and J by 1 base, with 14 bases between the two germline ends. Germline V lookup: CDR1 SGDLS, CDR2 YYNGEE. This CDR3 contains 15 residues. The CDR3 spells CASSLGGAANTEAFF. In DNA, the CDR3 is TGTGCCAGCAGCCTCGGGGGAGCAGCGAACACTGAAGCTTTCTTT.